One sample yielded the 27 T cell receptor beta chains listed below, sequenced in a study of T cell changes during pregnancy in multiple sclerosis. Method: immunoSEQ multiplex PCR; TCRdb's copy keeps in-frame clones and lacks some. The sample lists approximately 100,000 clones, roughly 92% occurring once. The starting material was peripheral blood, obtained after pregnancy. The receptors come from a female donor with multiple sclerosis, enrolled in a pregnancy study.

The chain couples TRBV19 to TRBJ2-7; perhaps TRBD1 as D (6 bases). This CDR3 spans 16 amino acids. Germline V CDR1 and CDR2: LNHDA, SQIVND (reference sequence). The V and J ends lost 3 bases and 5 bases respectively, with 20 bases between them. The CDR3 DNA reads TGTGCCAGTAGTATGATGTGGGGCAGGGGTGGTGACGAGCAGTACTTC. Its translation is CASSMMWGRGGDEQYF.

V gene TRBV9 combines with J gene TRBJ2-2, with D possibly matching TRBD2 (5 bases). The ends were cut back, 7 bases at V and 3 bases at J, with 28 bases in the middle. The CDR3 length is 19 residues. Germline CDR1 SGDLS, CDR2 YYNGEE. The chain's CDR3 is CASRRWAERTRLHTGELFF. The CDR3 DNA reads as TGTGCCAGCCGCCGATGGGCTGAGCGGACGCGCCTCCACACCGGGGAGCTGTTTTTT.

The gene calls are TRBV7-8 and TRBJ2-3; D may be TRBD2 (6 bases). Trimming pared 0 bases from V and 4 bases from J, leaving 14 bases between. Germline CDR1 reads SGHVS; CDR2 reads FQNEAQ. CDR3 length equals 16 residues. The CDR3 sequence is CASSLARDGGADTQYF. CDR3 coding DNA: TGTGCCAGCAGCTTAGCGCGCGACGGGGGTGCAGATACGCAGTATTTT.

The V and J genes are TRBV5-6 and TRBJ2-7; TRBD2 matches at 10 bases. After removal of 5 bases from V and 2 bases from J, the junction contained 16 bases not matched to a gene. The CDR3 length is 18 residues. Germline V gene lookup returns CDR1 SGHDT and CDR2 YYEEEE. The CDR3 protein is CASRPGKPGTSETYEQYF. Here the CDR3 DNA reads TGTGCCAGCAGACCGGGAAAGCCCGGGACTAGCGAGACCTACGAGCAGTACTTC.

The V call is TRBV29-1, the J call TRBJ2-3; weak D call: TRBD1 (5 bases). The germline V gene has CDR1 SQVTM and CDR2 ANQGSEA. Trimming cost V 4 bases and J 0 bases, with 8 bases left between them. There are 13 residues in the CDR3. The CDR3 region is CSVGTLSTDTQYF. The DNA for the CDR3 is TGCAGCGTTGGGACACTTAGCACAGATACGCAGTATTTT.

The V gene is TRBV7-8, the J gene TRBJ2-1; possible D gene TRBD1, 6 bases. Germline CDR1 is SGHVS and CDR2 is FQNEAQ. The CDR3 runs to 14 residues. Trimming pared 0 bases from V and 9 bases from J, leaving 12 bases between. The chain's CDR3 is CASSLAGAVGEQFF. CDR3 DNA: TGTGCCAGCAGCTTAGCGGGGGCCGTGGGTGAGCAGTTCTTC.

V is TRBV6-1 and J is TRBJ1-1; D is undetermined. The germline CDR1 and CDR2 sequences are MNHNS and SASEGT. Trimming pared 5 bases from V and 7 bases from J, leaving 17 bases between. The CDR3 is made up of 14 amino acids. Here the CDR3 DNA reads TGTGCCAGCAGTCCGGTGGTGGGAGCGGGTGAAGCTTTCTTT. Protein sequence: CASSPVVGAGEAFF.

The chain has TRBV28 and TRBJ2-7; 10 positions match TRBD1. This CDR3 has 15 amino acids. The V and J ends lost 5 bases and 4 bases, in that order; junction bases with no gene match: 8. Germline values: CDR1 MDHEN, CDR2 SYDVKM. CDR3 sequence: CASSPGQGVFYEQYF. CDR3 DNA sequence: TGTGCCAGCAGTCCCGGACAGGGGGTATTTTACGAGCAGTACTTC.

This chain uses TRBV2 with TRBJ2-7, with 8 bases matching TRBD1. The CDR3 sequence is 15 residues long. The V and J ends lost 6 bases and 3 bases, in that order; junction bases with no gene match: 10. Germline CDR1 reads SNHLY; CDR2 reads FYNNEI. The CDR3, as DNA: TGTGCCAGCAGGACGACCGGGACAGGCAACTACGAGCAGTACTTC. This encodes CASRTTGTGNYEQYF.

The chain joins TRBV4-1 to TRBJ1-3, with D uncertain. With 0 bases removed from V and 2 bases from J, the gap between germline ends came to 5 bases. Germline lookup yields CDR1 MGHRA and CDR2 YSYEKL. The CDR3 extends over 14 amino acids. This CDR3 is CASSQDPAGNTIYF. The CDR3 nucleotides are TGCGCCAGCAGCCAAGATCCTGCTGGAAACACCATATATTTT.

V is TRBV25-1 and J is TRBJ2-3; 9 bases fit TRBD1. Per germline, CDR1 MGHDK and CDR2 SYGVNS. Trimming at V came to 4 bases and at J to 6 bases, leaving 11 bases not matched to a gene. This CDR3 spans 16 amino acids. The CDR3 region has the DNA TGTGCCAGCAGTGCGTTCCGGGACAGGGTAGCGGATACGCAGTATTTT. This codes for CASSAFRDRVADTQYF.

This chain uses TRBV4-1 with TRBJ1-3, with 9 bases aligning to TRBD1. V trimming: 0 bases; J trimming: 3 bases; junction bases outside the gene matches: 0. The CDR3 spans 15 residues. Germline V gives CDR1 MGHRA, CDR2 YSYEKL. The CDR3 here is CASSQEGQGGNTIYF. The CDR3 region has the DNA TGCGCCAGCAGCCAAGAGGGACAGGGTGGAAACACCATATATTTT.

The chain uses TRBV6-5 and TRBJ2-5; 9 bases align to TRBD1. V trimming: 5 bases; J trimming: 4 bases; junction bases outside the gene matches: 8. Germline V CDR1 and CDR2: MNHEY, SVGAGI. This CDR3 has 15 residues. The CDR3 coding sequence is TGTGCCAGCAGTGGAGTCGGGACAGGGCGAGAGACCCAGTACTTC. It encodes CASSGVGTGRETQYF.

This chain connects TRBV5-1 to TRBJ2-2; possibly TRBD1 for D (6 bases). V shed 1 base and J shed 4 bases, with 11 bases lying between them. This CDR3 region has 15 residues. CDR1 is SGHRS, CDR2 YFSETQ, per germline. This CDR3 reads CASSLSGVGTGELFF. The CDR3 nucleotides are TGCGCCAGCAGCTTGTCAGGGGTGGGCACCGGGGAGCTGTTTTTT.

The chain uses TRBV6-4 and TRBJ2-3; the D is unclear. The CDR3 loop spans 12 amino acids. With 4 bases removed from V and 5 bases from J, the gap between germline ends came to 7 bases. Looked up from germline, CDR1 is MRHNA and CDR2 is SNTAGT. DNA of the CDR3: TGTGCCAGCAGTGTGGCTGTAGATACGCAGTATTTT. This sequence encodes CASSVAVDTQYF.

This clone was detected once. The chain recombines TRBV13 with TRBJ1-1; 7 nucleotides agree with TRBD1. Germline V lookup: CDR1 PRHDT, CDR2 FYEKMQ (reference sequence). The CDR3 is 15 amino acids. V lost 4 bases to trimming and J lost 5 bases; unmatched junction nucleotides: 10. CDR3 coding DNA: TGTGCCAGCAGCTCCCCCCCACAGGGGCTTACTGAAGCTTTCTTT. This translates into CASSSPPQGLTEAFF.

This chain connects TRBV27 to TRBJ2-5; no definite D call. CDR1 MNHEY and CDR2 SMNVEV come from the germline V gene (reference sequence). Trimming stripped 6 bases from V and 5 bases from J, with 13 bases between. The CDR3 consists of 13 residues. CDR3 sequence reads: CASSLSGLETQYF. For the CDR3, the DNA is TGTGCCAGCAGCCTTTCGGGTCTTGAGACCCAGTACTTC.

This sequence joins TRBV2 and TRBJ2-7, with TRBD2 identical over 9 bases. This CDR3 spans 16 amino acids. Germline V gene lookup returns CDR1 SNHLY and CDR2 FYNNEI. V shed 5 bases and J 5 bases; nucleotides not matched to a gene: 13. Here the CDR3 reads CASSPRKAGGRHEQYF. CDR3 nucleotides: TGTGCCAGCAGTCCGAGGAAGGCGGGGGGGCGCCACGAGCAGTACTTC.

For the CDR3, the DNA is TGTGCCAGCAGCGTTCTTATAGGACTAGCGAATATCAATGAGCAGTTCTTC. Amino acid sequence: CASSVLIGLANINEQFF. V and J are TRBV9 and TRBJ2-1; 9 nucleotides line up with TRBD2. The CDR3 length is 17 residues. V gave up 2 bases and J gave up 6 bases; unmatched junction bases: 12. Germline V gene data show CDR1 as SGDLS and CDR2 as YYNGEE.

The gene calls are TRBV19 and TRBJ1-2, with a possible D match to TRBD1 (5 bases). The CDR3 extends over 15 amino acids. From germline, CDR1 is LNHDA and CDR2 SQIVND (reference sequence). V was pared by 3 bases and J by 4 bases, with 15 bases between. The CDR3 sequence: CASSMLLGQVYGYTF. The CDR3 DNA sequence: TGTGCCAGTAGTATGCTCCTGGGGCAGGTCTATGGCTACACCTTC.

V gene TRBV4-1 combines with J gene TRBJ2-1; 14 bases map to TRBD2. CDR1 MGHRA and CDR2 YSYEKL come from the germline V gene. The trim removed 4 bases at V and 1 base at J, leaving 6 bases unmatched. This CDR3 region has 18 residues. This CDR3 reads CASSLGLAGGPSYNEQFF. The DNA of the CDR3 is TGCGCCAGCAGCCTAGGACTAGCGGGGGGCCCATCCTACAATGAGCAGTTCTTC.

This chain links TRBV6-5 with TRBJ2-7; weak D call: TRBD2 (6 bases). Per the germline V gene, CDR1 is MNHEY and CDR2 is SVGAGI. This CDR3 is 14 amino acids long. Between the trimmed V and J ends, which lost 5 bases and 1 base, there was a span of 12 bases. CDR3 protein: CASSRLDGSYEQYF. CDR3 nucleotide sequence: TGTGCCAGCAGTCGACTAGACGGGTCCTACGAGCAGTACTTC.

This chain connects TRBV6-1 to TRBJ2-1; maybe TRBD1 (5 bases). The CDR3 is 12 residues long. The ends were cut back, 5 bases at V and 7 bases at J, with 9 bases in the middle. Per the germline V gene, CDR1 is MNHNS and CDR2 is SASEGT. The CDR3 DNA follows: TGTGCCAGCAGTTTTCCAGGGAATGAGCAGTTCTTC. It encodes CASSFPGNEQFF.

This clone occurred a few times. The genes are TRBV7-9 and TRBJ1-2; no clear D. The CDR3 loop spans 13 amino acids. V dropped 8 bases and J dropped 3 bases, with 13 bases sitting between them. The V gene's germline CDR1 is SEHNR and CDR2 FQNEAQ (reference sequence). The DNA of the CDR3 is TGTGCCAGCGGCCCAGCAGGTGACTATGGCTACACCTTC. Translation gives CASGPAGDYGYTF.

This clone occurred once. For the CDR3, the DNA is TGTGCCAGTAAACCTAGGGGTTCCGACCAGCCCCAGCATTTT. It encodes CASKPRGSDQPQHF. V gene TRBV19 combines with J gene TRBJ1-5; maybe TRBD1 (5 bases). Trimming removed 7 bases from V and 7 bases from J, with 17 bases in between. Looked up from germline, CDR1 is LNHDA and CDR2 is SQIVND (reference sequence). The CDR3 extends over 14 amino acids. The full variable domain, with the rest looked up from reference TRBV19 and TRBJ1-5, is DGGITQSPKYLFRKEGQNVTLSCEQNLNHDAMYWYRQDPGQGLRLIYYSQIVNDFQKGDIAEGYSVSREKKESFPLTVTSAQKNPTAFYLCASKPRGSDQPQHFGDGTRLSIL.

This chain connects TRBV11-2 to TRBJ2-7, with D possibly being TRBD1 (6 bases). The CDR3 sequence is 15 residues long. V was clipped by 5 bases and J by 0 bases, with 14 bases between them. Germline CDR1 reads SGHAT; CDR2 reads FQNNGV. CDR3 DNA sequence: TGTGCCAGCAGCCAGCTCTCGGACAGCTCCTACGAGCAGTACTTC. Residues: CASSQLSDSSYEQYF.

This clone was recorded once. The V gene is TRBV5-1, the J gene TRBJ2-6; D may be TRBD2 (6 bases). V was trimmed by 3 bases and J by 2 bases, leaving 18 bases between them. The germline V gene encodes CDR1 SGHRS and CDR2 YFSETQ. The CDR3 spans 18 residues. The CDR3 DNA is TGCGCCAGCAGCTCAGCCCGGGACTCGGGACCTGGGGCCAACGTCCTGACTTTC. It encodes CASSSARDSGPGANVLTF.